The clone carrying this T cell receptor (beta chain) was seen a handful of times. Antigen: not known. The record originates from a study of T-cell memory formation after mild COVID-19. General study points: Cross-reactive memory appears to have joined, as suggested by some responding clones showing up in pre-infection memory. Nothing showed for sure that second-wave clones peaking on day 37 were SARS-CoV-2 specific. Those CD4+ clones that contracted were mainly in CM and EM (CD8+ ones in EMRA).

V dropped 3 bases and J dropped 3 bases, with 10 bases sitting between them. Per the germline V gene, CDR1 is SGHRS and CDR2 is YFSETQ. This CDR3 contains 13 residues. TCRdb itself ran the 5' RACE reads through MiXCR, one entry per CDR3 protein. The repertoire holds roughly 380,000 distinct CDR3 sequences, with 25% to 30% as singletons. This sequence originates from an adult woman who had mild COVID-19 (a few samples of this study predate the infection). Cell type and time point are not known. Input material: PBMCs or a T cell subset sorted from them (not recorded which). The chain joins TRBV5-1 to TRBJ2-7; D might be TRBD1 or TRBD2, each matching 5 bases. CDR3 nucleotides: TGCGCCAGCAGCTGGGACCCGTTCTACGAGCAGTACTTC. Its protein is CASSWDPFYEQYF.